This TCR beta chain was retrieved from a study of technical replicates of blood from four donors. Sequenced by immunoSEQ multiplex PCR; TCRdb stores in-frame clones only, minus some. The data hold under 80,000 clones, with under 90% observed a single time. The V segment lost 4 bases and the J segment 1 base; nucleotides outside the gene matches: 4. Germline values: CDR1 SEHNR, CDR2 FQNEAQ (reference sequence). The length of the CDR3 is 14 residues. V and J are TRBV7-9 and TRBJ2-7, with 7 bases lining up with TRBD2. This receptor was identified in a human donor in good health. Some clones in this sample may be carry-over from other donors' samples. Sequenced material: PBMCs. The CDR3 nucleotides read TGTGCCAGCAGCTCCGGGACTACGTCCTACGAGCAGTACTTC. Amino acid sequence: CASSSGTTSYEQYF.